These 15 T cell receptor beta chains came from one sample sequenced in a study of beta chain features in type 1 diabetes. Study outcomes and limitations: Type 1 diabetes patients had TCRB CDR3s that were shorter (moderately but significantly so) in all four CD4+ subsets.

No antigen has been assigned to these receptors. The entirety of the isolated RNA underwent reverse transcription, so expressed TCRB transcripts were sequenced. TCRdb's table, derived via immunoSEQ multiplex PCR, lists solely in-frame clones and lacks some. The profile shows 200,000 to 300,000 clones, roughly 21% of them singletons. Sequencing was performed on naive CD4+ T cells from blood. The receptor source for this set is a woman in her 40s with type 1 diabetes.

The chain recombines TRBV6-6 with TRBJ1-5, with D uncertain. Germline CDR1 reads MNHNY; CDR2 reads SVGAGI (reference sequence). V was shortened by 1 base and J by 2 bases, with 6 bases between the two germline ends. The CDR3 is made up of 14 amino acids. The CDR3: CASSYLGGNQPQHF. In nucleotides, the CDR3 is TGTGCCAGCAGTTACTTGGGAGGCAATCAGCCCCAGCATTTT.

This clone was seen a handful of times. The chain couples TRBV5-6 to TRBJ2-4; possibly TRBD1 for D (5 bases). The length of the CDR3 is 12 residues. V was cut by 4 bases and J by 9 bases, with 11 bases left in between. Looked up from germline, CDR1 is SGHDT and CDR2 is YYEEEE. The CDR3 sequence is CASSPGIGIQYF. The CDR3 nucleotides are TGTGCCAGCAGCCCAGGGATAGGCATTCAGTACTTC.

The V gene is TRBV9, the J gene TRBJ1-2; 11 bases are shared with TRBD1. The CDR3 totals 18 residues. The germline gives CDR1 SGDLS, CDR2 YYNGEE. After removal of 4 bases from V and 7 bases from J, the junction contained 18 bases not matched to a gene. The CDR3 bases are TGTGCCAGCAGCCCATTTCGAACCCTGGGACAGGGGGTAGTTGGCTACACCTTC. Residues: CASSPFRTLGQGVVGYTF. The full variable domain, rest sourced from reference TRBV9 and TRBJ1-2, is DSGVTQTPKHLITATGQRVTLRCSPRSGDLSVYWYQQSLDQGLQFLIQYYNGEERAKGNILERFSAQQFPDLHSELNLSSLELGDSALYFCASSPFRTLGQGVVGYTFGSGTRLTVV.

This clone occurred a few times. The CDR3 loop is CASSIGGRGETQYF. CDR3 DNA sequence: TGTGCCAGTAGTATCGGCGGGAGGGGGGAGACCCAGTACTTC. The V gene is TRBV19, the J gene TRBJ2-5, with 9 bases aligning to TRBD2. Germline V gene data show CDR1 as LNHDA and CDR2 as SQIVND (reference sequence). The CDR3 is 14 amino acids. V gave up 3 bases and J gave up 5 bases; unmatched junction bases: 4. The full variable domain, completed using reference TRBV19 and TRBJ2-5, is DGGITQSPKYLFRKEGQNVTLSCEQNLNHDAMYWYRQDPGQGLRLIYYSQIVNDFQKGDIAEGYSVSREKKESFPLTVTSAQKNPTAFYLCASSIGGRGETQYFGPGTRLLVL.

This chain uses TRBV4-1 with TRBJ2-1; D possibly corresponds to TRBD2 (5 bases). With 1 base removed from V and 7 bases from J, the gap between germline ends came to 8 bases. The CDR3 runs to 13 residues. Germline-derived CDR1 and CDR2 are MGHRA and YSYEKL. CDR3 amino acids: CASSQVGLNEQFF. The CDR3 bases are TGCGCCAGCAGCCAAGTTGGACTGAATGAGCAGTTCTTC.

The table lists this clone with a few counts. The J gene is TRBJ2-1, the V gene TRBV27; D is perhaps TRBD1 (5 bases). CDR3 length: 15 residues. V lost 1 base and J 4 bases, leaving 11 bases between the germline ends. Germline V lookup: CDR1 MNHEY, CDR2 SMNVEV (reference sequence). The CDR3 region is CASSLWGRAYNEQFF. The CDR3 coding sequence is TGTGCCAGCAGTTTATGGGGCAGAGCATACAATGAGCAGTTCTTC.

The rearrangement links TRBV4-1 to TRBJ1-6; no reliable D call. The CDR3 runs 15 residues. Germline V gene sequence: CDR1 MGHRA, CDR2 YSYEKL. Trimming took 5 bases from V and 6 from J, leaving 14 bases between them. The CDR3 here is CASSEGGQLNSPLHF. The CDR3 nucleotides read TGCGCCAGCAGCGAAGGAGGGCAGCTTAATTCACCCCTCCACTTT.

Comments on this clone: Distinct nucleotide sequences in the sample also encode this CDR3. The chain employs TRBV18 and TRBJ2-1; 12 bases agree with TRBD1. Germline V gives CDR1 KGHSH, CDR2 LQKENI. This CDR3 is built from 15 residues. With 3 bases clipped from V and 4 bases from J, the junction kept 1 base outside the gene matches. CDR3 loop: CASSPGQGAYNEQFF. The CDR3 DNA reads TGTGCCAGCTCACCGGGACAGGGGGCGTACAATGAGCAGTTCTTC.

This sequence joins TRBV5-1 and TRBJ1-4; D gene unclear. Trimming took 4 bases from V and 5 from J, leaving 12 bases between them. The germline gives CDR1 SGHRS, CDR2 YFSETQ. The CDR3 covers 14 residues. The CDR3 nucleotides are TGCGCCAGCAGCCTGGACGGCGGGAATGAAAAACTGTTTTTT. Protein sequence: CASSLDGGNEKLFF.

The V and J genes are TRBV30 and TRBJ2-5, with D unresolved. Germline V gene data show CDR1 as GTSNPN and CDR2 as SVGIG (reference sequence). The V gene lost 5 bases and the J gene lost 6 bases, with 16 bases spanning the gap. The CDR3 is made up of 13 amino acids. CDR3 residues: CAWSESSGQTQYF. DNA of the CDR3: TGTGCCTGGTCGGAATCAAGTGGGCAGACCCAGTACTTC. The whole variable domain, remainder taken from reference TRBV30 and TRBJ2-5, is SQTIHQWPATLVQPVGSPLSLECTVEGTSNPNLYWYRQAAGRGLQLLFYSVGIGQISSEVPQNLSASRPQDRQFILSSKKLLLSDSGFYLCAWSESSGQTQYFGPGTRLLVL.

The V gene is TRBV28, the J gene TRBJ2-6, with 8 bases fitting TRBD1. With 6 bases clipped from V and 2 bases from J, the junction kept 9 bases outside the gene matches. The CDR3 contains 17 residues. Germline V gene sequence: CDR1 MDHEN, CDR2 SYDVKM. The DNA for the CDR3 is TGTGCCAGCAGCTATCGACAGGGGCGAGCTGGGGCCAACGTCCTGACTTTC. Protein sequence: CASSYRQGRAGANVLTF.

This clone was seen more than once but under ten times. The J gene is TRBJ2-3, the V gene TRBV9, with D unresolved. This CDR3 region has 15 residues. V lost 0 bases and J 0 bases, leaving 8 bases between the germline ends. Germline CDR1 reads SGDLS; CDR2 reads YYNGEE. DNA of the CDR3: TGTGCCAGCAGCGTAGGCGCATCTAGCACAGATACGCAGTATTTT. It specifies CASSVGASSTDTQYF.

The V and J genes are TRBV20-1 and TRBJ2-2; D gene unclear. The CDR3 has 11 amino acids. CDR1 DFQATT and CDR2 SNEGSKA come from the germline V gene (reference sequence). V was trimmed by 0 bases and J by 9 bases, leaving 5 bases between them. The CDR3 bases are TGCAGTGCTAGAGATCGTAGGGAGCTGTTTTTT. This codes for CSARDRRELFF.

V usage is TRBV4-2 and J usage is TRBJ1-2; 8 nucleotides match TRBD1. CDR3 size: 16 residues. The ends lost 0 bases at V and 7 bases at J; junction bases unmatched: 10. CDR1 LGHNA and CDR2 YNFKEQ come from the germline V gene. CDR3: CASSQEARTGRAGYTF. In nucleotides, the CDR3 is TGTGCCAGCAGCCAAGAAGCCCGGACAGGGCGGGCTGGCTACACCTTC.

CDR3 amino acids: CASSGGQGRVDTQYF. The CDR3 nucleotides are TGTGCCAGCAGCGGTGGACAGGGAAGGGTAGATACGCAGTATTTT. This sequence joins TRBV9 and TRBJ2-3; 8 bases map to TRBD1. V lost 3 bases, J lost 5 bases, and 8 bases stayed unmatched. The CDR3 has 15 amino acids. The germline gives CDR1 SGDLS, CDR2 YYNGEE.